These 25 T cell receptor beta chains originate from one sample sequenced in a study of cytomegalovirus exposure and HLA in healthy donors. The PCR was carried out with 60 Vbeta primers and 13 Jbeta primers. Generated by immunoSEQ multiplex PCR, the TCRdb table keeps only in-frame clones and is missing some. The data show roughly 75,000 clones, and the top ten clones hold 4% to 5.5%. Sample: PBMCs. These receptors all stem from a man aged 35-49 years in good health and CMV-seronegative.

The rearrangement uses TRBV5-1 and TRBJ1-5; 12 bases map to TRBD1. CDR1 is SGHRS and CDR2 is YFSETQ in the germline V gene. The junction had 5 bases not matched to a gene; V was cut back by 4 bases and J by 9 bases. This CDR3 is 14 amino acids long. The CDR3 loop reads CASSPGTGGPPQHF. The CDR3 coding sequence is TGCGCCAGCAGCCCCGGGACAGGGGGCCCGCCCCAGCATTTT.

Here the CDR3 reads CASSPSYEQYF. CDR3 DNA sequence: TGTGCCAGCAGCCCATCCTACGAGCAGTACTTC. The chain couples TRBV7-2 to TRBJ2-7; D not resolved. CDR3 size: 11 residues. Germline lookup yields CDR1 SGHTA and CDR2 FQGNSA. V was cut by 5 bases and J by 1 base, with 3 bases left in between.

This chain uses TRBV6-5 with TRBJ1-1, with TRBD1 as a possible D gene (6 bases). Germline CDR1 MNHEY, CDR2 SVGAGI. The ends were cut back, 5 bases at V and 0 bases at J, with 10 bases in the middle. The CDR3 consists of 14 residues. The CDR3 nucleotides read TGTGCCAGCAGTCAGGACAGTATGAACACTGAAGCTTTCTTT. Residues: CASSQDSMNTEAFF.

CDR3 DNA sequence: TGCAGCGTTGAAGACCGGTCGCCCGGGGAGCTGTTTTTT. It yields the protein CSVEDRSPGELFF. V is TRBV29-1 and J is TRBJ2-2; no reliable D call. CDR3 length: 13 residues. Germline loops: CDR1 SQVTM, CDR2 ANQGSEA. Trimming took 0 bases from V and 6 from J, leaving 8 bases between them.

The V gene is TRBV5-1, the J gene TRBJ2-7, with TRBD1 identical over 9 bases. The CDR3 has 13 residues. V shed 3 bases, J shed 3 bases, and the junction held 1 base outside the gene matches. The V gene's germline CDR1 is SGHRS and CDR2 YFSETQ. The CDR3 is CASSWGQGYEQYF. DNA for the CDR3: TGCGCCAGCAGCTGGGGACAGGGCTACGAGCAGTACTTC.

This rearrangement joins TRBV4-1 to TRBJ2-7, with a tentative D call TRBD1 (6 bases). Trimming pared 4 bases from V and 1 base from J, leaving 11 bases between. This CDR3 spans 14 amino acids. Germline V lookup: CDR1 MGHRA, CDR2 YSYEKL. The CDR3 sequence: CASSPRTASYEQYF. CDR3 coding DNA: TGCGCCAGCAGCCCCCGGACAGCGTCCTACGAGCAGTACTTC.

This rearrangement joins TRBV9 to TRBJ2-1; D gene uncertain. The germline V and J ends were trimmed by 4 bases and 7 bases, with 12 bases remaining between them. The V gene's germline CDR1 is SGDLS and CDR2 YYNGEE. The CDR3 is 13 residues long. The CDR3 is CASSLGHPNEQFF. CDR3 nucleotide sequence: TGTGCCAGCAGCCTGGGCCATCCGAATGAGCAGTTCTTC. Variable domain in full (rest from reference TRBV9 and TRBJ2-1): DSGVTQTPKHLITATGQRVTLRCSPRSGDLSVYWYQQSLDQGLQFLIQYYNGEERAKGNILERFSAQQFPDLHSELNLSSLELGDSALYFCASSLGHPNEQFFGPGTRLTVL.

V gene TRBV30 combines with J gene TRBJ2-1; no firm D call. Germline values: CDR1 GTSNPN, CDR2 SVGIG (reference sequence). This CDR3 spans 11 amino acids. The germline V and J ends were trimmed by 2 bases and 10 bases, with 9 bases remaining between them. Written as DNA, the CDR3 is TGTGCCTGGAGTTCACTAACCGAGCAGTTCTTC. It specifies CAWSSLTEQFF.

V and J are TRBV4-1 and TRBJ1-1; 7 bases line up with TRBD1. This CDR3 is built from 13 residues. The germline gives CDR1 MGHRA, CDR2 YSYEKL. V shed 2 bases and J 4 bases; nucleotides not matched to a gene: 1. The DNA of the CDR3 is TGCGCCAGCAGCCAAAGACAGGGCACTGAAGCTTTCTTT. The encoded protein is CASSQRQGTEAFF.

This chain connects TRBV4-3 to TRBJ2-2; possible D gene TRBD1, 6 bases. CDR1 LGHNA and CDR2 YSLEER come from the germline V gene. V was clipped by 3 bases and J by 1 base, with 15 bases between them. This CDR3 spans 17 amino acids. CDR3 sequence reads: CASSQKTDSRNTGELFF. Here the CDR3 DNA reads TGCGCCAGCAGCCAGAAGACGGACAGTCGGAACACCGGGGAGCTGTTTTTT.

According to its frequency, this clone is medium-sized (0.01 to 0.1%). This chain links TRBV4-2 with TRBJ1-1; D uncertain. CDR3 length equals 19 residues. Trimming pared 2 bases from V and 0 bases from J, leaving 22 bases between. Germline CDR1 is LGHNA and CDR2 is YNFKEQ. CDR3 DNA: TGTGCCAGCAGCCAACCCCTACTCCTCGGTCTCGACATGAACACTGAAGCTTTCTTT. Its translation: CASSQPLLLGLDMNTEAFF.

CDR3 DNA sequence: TGTGCCAGCAGCTCACTGACTAGCCTTGAGCAGTTCTTC. This codes for CASSSLTSLEQFF. This chain links TRBV7-2 with TRBJ2-1; 7 bases are a match to TRBD2. The CDR3 is made up of 13 amino acids. The germline V gene encodes CDR1 SGHTA and CDR2 FQGNSA. Losses at the gene ends were 4 bases for V and 9 bases for J; bases not matched to a gene: 6.

The chain combines TRBV1 with TRBJ2-1; no check of the table's D call, TRBD2, against the DNA was made. TRBV1 is described as a pseudogene. CDR3 size: 14 residues. The CDR3 sequence is CTSSGLAGISEQFF. The DNA of the CDR3 is TGCACCAGCAGCGGACTAGCGGGGATTAGTGAGCAGTTCTTC.

CDR3 sequence reads: CAVQAGGSYNEQFF. In nucleotides, the CDR3 is TGTGCCGTCCAGGCGGGGGGGTCCTACAATGAGCAGTTCTTC. The chain employs TRBV7-2 and TRBJ2-1; 9 positions agree with TRBD2. CDR1 and CDR2 (germline): SGHTA, FQGNSA. This CDR3 is built from 14 residues. J gave up 1 base and V 11 bases, and 6 bases lay outside the gene matches.

This chain links TRBV10-3 with TRBJ1-2; 9 bases are a match to TRBD1. V trimming: 2 bases; J trimming: 3 bases; junction bases outside the gene matches: 7. The CDR3 runs to 16 residues. Germline loops: CDR1 ENHRY, CDR2 SYGVKD. The CDR3 region has the DNA TGTGCCATCAGTGAGGCACCGGGACAGGGAGACTATGGCTACACCTTC. Translation: CAISEAPGQGDYGYTF.

The J gene is TRBJ2-1, the V gene TRBV10-1; possibly TRBD1 for D (6 bases). Germline V CDR1 and CDR2: WNHNN, SYGVQD (reference sequence). The V end was cut by 2 bases, the J end by 4 bases, with 12 bases between. This CDR3 spans 15 amino acids. CDR3 residues: CASSETGTRYNEQFF. DNA for the CDR3: TGCGCCAGCAGTGAGACCGGGACAAGATACAATGAGCAGTTCTTC.

In regard to this clone: The sample holds other DNA sequences that translate to the same CDR3. This sequence joins TRBV11-2 and TRBJ2-3; 10 nucleotides line up with TRBD2. Germline V gene sequence: CDR1 SGHAT, CDR2 FQNNGV. This CDR3 is built from 15 residues. The V and J ends lost 5 bases and 1 base, in that order; junction bases with no gene match: 3. The CDR3, as DNA: TGTGCCAGCAGCCCCGGACTAGCGGGCACAGATACGCAGTATTTT. The encoded protein is CASSPGLAGTDTQYF.

J is TRBJ2-5 and V is TRBV9, with TRBD1 matching 9 bases. J gave up 5 bases and V 4 bases, and 9 bases lay outside the gene matches. Germline loops: CDR1 SGDLS, CDR2 YYNGEE. The CDR3 covers 15 residues. The CDR3 nucleotides read TGTGCCAGCAGCATCAGACAGGGGGATGCGGAGACCCAGTACTTC. Translating it yields CASSIRQGDAETQYF.

J is TRBJ1-2 and V is TRBV2; 9 nucleotides match TRBD1. The germline gives CDR1 SNHLY, CDR2 FYNNEI. The V segment lost 7 bases and the J segment 7 bases; nucleotides outside the gene matches: 13. The CDR3 is 15 residues long. The CDR3 loop is CASTDVGTGRGGYTF. In DNA form, the CDR3 reads TGTGCCAGCACTGACGTGGGGACAGGGAGAGGTGGCTACACCTTC.

V is TRBV6-6 and J is TRBJ1-5, with 9 bases aligning to TRBD1. This CDR3 has 15 amino acids. Germline assignment: CDR1 MNHNY and CDR2 SVGAGI (reference sequence). V was pared by 5 bases and J by 3 bases, with 5 bases of the junction left unmatched. This CDR3 is CASSGGTGTNQPQHF. CDR3 DNA sequence: TGTGCCAGCAGTGGCGGGACAGGGACCAATCAGCCCCAGCATTTT.

The chain couples TRBV9 to TRBJ1-1; the D is unclear. The V end lost 2 bases, the J end lost 5 bases, and 10 bases lay between the germline ends. CDR3 length equals 13 residues. Germline CDR1 reads SGDLS; CDR2 reads YYNGEE. The CDR3 coding sequence is TGTGCCAGCAGCGTTGGGAGAGGGACTGAAGCTTTCTTT. This translates into CASSVGRGTEAFF.

This sequence joins TRBV4-3 and TRBJ2-7, with D maybe TRBD1 (7 bases). The germline V and J ends were trimmed by 2 bases and 3 bases, with 11 bases remaining between them. Germline V gene lookup returns CDR1 LGHNA and CDR2 YSLEER. The CDR3 loop spans 14 amino acids. Written as DNA, the CDR3 is TGCGCCAGCAGCCAATTTCAGGGGGGCTACGAGCAGTACTTC. This encodes CASSQFQGGYEQYF.

The chain joins TRBV7-2 to TRBJ2-7; 8 bases align to TRBD2. Germline-derived CDR1 and CDR2 are SGHTA and FQGNSA. This CDR3 contains 17 residues. J gave up 2 bases and V 6 bases, and 15 bases lay outside the gene matches. This CDR3 reads CASSHSREGQSPYEQYF. CDR3 coding DNA: TGTGCCAGCAGTCACTCCCGGGAGGGCCAATCCCCCTACGAGCAGTACTTC.

The chain employs TRBV27 and TRBJ1-1, with D possibly matching TRBD1 (5 bases). Per germline, CDR1 MNHEY and CDR2 SMNVEV (reference sequence). Deletions cut 6 bases from V and 3 bases from J, with 29 bases between. The CDR3 consists of 19 residues. The CDR3 is CASRNGASLYGEADTEAFF. CDR3 coding DNA: TGTGCCAGCAGGAACGGGGCCTCTCTGTACGGGGAGGCGGACACTGAAGCTTTCTTT.

The chain employs TRBV19 and TRBJ1-4; a possible D gene is TRBD1 (5 bases). Germline V gene data show CDR1 as LNHDA and CDR2 as SQIVND (reference sequence). The CDR3 has 11 amino acids. Trimming removed 8 bases from V and 10 bases from J, with 11 bases in between. The CDR3 region is CASSAGRKLFF. CDR3 sequence (DNA): TGTGCCAGTTCTGCAGGGCGAAAACTGTTTTTT.